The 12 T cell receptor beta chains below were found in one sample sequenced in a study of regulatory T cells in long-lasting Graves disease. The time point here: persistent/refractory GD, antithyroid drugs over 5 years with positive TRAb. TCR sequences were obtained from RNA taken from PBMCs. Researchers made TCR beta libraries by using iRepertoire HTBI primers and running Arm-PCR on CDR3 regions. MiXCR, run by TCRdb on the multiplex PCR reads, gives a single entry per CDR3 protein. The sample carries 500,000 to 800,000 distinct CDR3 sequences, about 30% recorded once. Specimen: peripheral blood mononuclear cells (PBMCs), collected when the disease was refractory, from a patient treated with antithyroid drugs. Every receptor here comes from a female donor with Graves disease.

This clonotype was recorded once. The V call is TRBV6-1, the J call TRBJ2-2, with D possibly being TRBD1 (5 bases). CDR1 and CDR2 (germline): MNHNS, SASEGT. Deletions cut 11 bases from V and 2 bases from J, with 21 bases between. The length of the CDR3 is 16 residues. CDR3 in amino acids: CASISRPRGNTGELFF. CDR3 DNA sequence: TGTGCCTCAATTAGTCGGCCTAGGGGTAACACCGGGGAGCTGTTTTTT.

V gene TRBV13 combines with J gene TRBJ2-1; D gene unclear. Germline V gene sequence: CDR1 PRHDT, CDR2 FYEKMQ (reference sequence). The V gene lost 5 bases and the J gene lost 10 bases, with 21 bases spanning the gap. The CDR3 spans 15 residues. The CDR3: CASSPARDSSYEQFF. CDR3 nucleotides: TGTGCCAGCAGCCCGGCTAGGGATAGCTCCTACGAGCAGTTCTTC. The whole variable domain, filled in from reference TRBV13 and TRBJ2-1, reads AAGVIQSPRHLIKEKRETATLKCYPIPRHDTVYWYQQGPGQDPQFLISFYEKMQSDKGSIPDRFSAQQFSDYHSELNMSSLELGDSALYFCASSPARDSSYEQFFGPGTRLTVL.

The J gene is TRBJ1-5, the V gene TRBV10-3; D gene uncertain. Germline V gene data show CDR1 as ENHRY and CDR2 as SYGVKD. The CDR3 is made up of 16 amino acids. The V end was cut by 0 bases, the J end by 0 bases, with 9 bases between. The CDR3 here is CAISESRPNSNQPQHF. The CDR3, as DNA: TGTGCCATCAGTGAGTCGAGACCAAATAGCAATCAGCCCCAGCATTTT.

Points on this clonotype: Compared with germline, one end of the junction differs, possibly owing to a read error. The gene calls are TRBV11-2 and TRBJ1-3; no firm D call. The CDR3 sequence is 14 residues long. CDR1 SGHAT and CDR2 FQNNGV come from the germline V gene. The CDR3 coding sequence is TGTGCCAGCAGCCCCGGACTTATCGGAAGCACCATATATTTT. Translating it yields CASSPGLIGSTIYF.

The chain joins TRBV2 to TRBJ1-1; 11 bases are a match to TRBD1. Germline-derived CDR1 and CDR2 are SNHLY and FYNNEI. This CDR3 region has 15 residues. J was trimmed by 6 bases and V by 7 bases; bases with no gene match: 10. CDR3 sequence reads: CASKVRGQGASEAFF. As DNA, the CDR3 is TGTGCCAGCAAAGTTAGAGGACAGGGGGCTTCTGAAGCTTTCTTT. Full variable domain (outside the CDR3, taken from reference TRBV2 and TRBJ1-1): EPEVTQTPSHQVTQMGQEVILRCVPISNHLYFYWYRQILGQKVEFLVSFYNNEISEKSEIFDDQFSVERPDGSNFTLKIRSTKLEDSAMYFCASKVRGQGASEAFFGQGTRLTVV.

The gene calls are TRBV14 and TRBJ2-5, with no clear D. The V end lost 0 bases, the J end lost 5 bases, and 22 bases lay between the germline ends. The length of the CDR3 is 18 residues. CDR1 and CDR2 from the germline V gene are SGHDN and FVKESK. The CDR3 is CASSQETTNLKSWETQYF. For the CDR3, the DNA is TGTGCCAGCAGCCAAGAGACCACGAATCTGAAGTCCTGGGAGACCCAGTACTTC.

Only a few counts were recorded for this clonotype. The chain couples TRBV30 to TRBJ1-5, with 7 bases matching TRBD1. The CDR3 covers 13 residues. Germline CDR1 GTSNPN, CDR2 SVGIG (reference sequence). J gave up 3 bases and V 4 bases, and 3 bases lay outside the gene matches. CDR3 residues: CAWTTGVNQPQHF. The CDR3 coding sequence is TGTGCCTGGACCACAGGGGTCAATCAGCCCCAGCATTTT. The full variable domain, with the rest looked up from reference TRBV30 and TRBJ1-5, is SQTIHQWPATLVQPVGSPLSLECTVEGTSNPNLYWYRQAAGRGLQLLFYSVGIGQISSEVPQNLSASRPQDRQFILSSKKLLLSDSGFYLCAWTTGVNQPQHFGDGTRLSIL.

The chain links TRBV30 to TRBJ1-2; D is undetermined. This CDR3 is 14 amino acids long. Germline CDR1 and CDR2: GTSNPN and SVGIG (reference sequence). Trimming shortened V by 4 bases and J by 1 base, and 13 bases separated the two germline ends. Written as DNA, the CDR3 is TGTGCCTGGAATAGTATCCTCGATAACTATGGCTACACCTTC. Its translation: CAWNSILDNYGYTF.

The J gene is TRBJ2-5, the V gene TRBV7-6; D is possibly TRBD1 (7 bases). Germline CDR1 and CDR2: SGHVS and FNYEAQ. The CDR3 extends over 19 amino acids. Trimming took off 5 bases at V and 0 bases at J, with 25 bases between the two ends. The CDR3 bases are TGTGCCAGCAGCGGGGACAGTCTTTTCGGAGGGAGGTACCAAGAGACCCAGTACTTC. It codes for CASSGDSLFGGRYQETQYF.

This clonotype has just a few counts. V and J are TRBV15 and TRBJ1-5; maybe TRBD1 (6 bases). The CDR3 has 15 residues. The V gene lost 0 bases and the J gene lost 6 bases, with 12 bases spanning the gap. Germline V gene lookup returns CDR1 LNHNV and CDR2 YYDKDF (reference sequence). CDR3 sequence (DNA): TGTGCCACCAGCAGAGATCGGGGGGGGGCTCAGCCCCAGCATTTT. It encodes CATSRDRGGAQPQHF.

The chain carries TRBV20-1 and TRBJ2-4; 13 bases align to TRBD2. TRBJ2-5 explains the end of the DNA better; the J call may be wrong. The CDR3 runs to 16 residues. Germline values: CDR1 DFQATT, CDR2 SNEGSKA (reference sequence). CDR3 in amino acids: CSATRLAGGPQETQYF. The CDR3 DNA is TGCAGTGCTACCCGACTAGCGGGAGGCCCACAAGAGACCCAGTACTTC.

The DNA of the CDR3 is TGTGCCAGCAGCCGGGACAGGGTGAGCGAGCAGTACTTC. Residues: CASSRDRVSEQYF. The chain combines TRBV7-3 with TRBJ2-7; 9 bases align to TRBD1. Germline values: CDR1 SGHTA, CDR2 FQGTGA. This CDR3 has 13 residues. Trimming removed 5 bases from V and 6 bases from J; junction bases left unmatched: 5.